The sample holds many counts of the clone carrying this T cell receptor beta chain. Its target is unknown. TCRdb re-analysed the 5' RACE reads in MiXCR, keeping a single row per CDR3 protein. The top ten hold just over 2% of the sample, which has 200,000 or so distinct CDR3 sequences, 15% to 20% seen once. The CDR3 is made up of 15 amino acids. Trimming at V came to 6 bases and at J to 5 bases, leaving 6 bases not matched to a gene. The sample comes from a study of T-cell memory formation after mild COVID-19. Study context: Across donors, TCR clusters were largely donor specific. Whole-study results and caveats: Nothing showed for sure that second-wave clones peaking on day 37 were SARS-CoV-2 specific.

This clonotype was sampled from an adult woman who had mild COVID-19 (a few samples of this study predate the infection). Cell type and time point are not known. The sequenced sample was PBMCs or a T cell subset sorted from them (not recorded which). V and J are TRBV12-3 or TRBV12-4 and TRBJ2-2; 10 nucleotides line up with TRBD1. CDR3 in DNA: TGTGCCAGCAGCCTAGGACAGGGGGGGACCGGGGAGCTGTTTTTT. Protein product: CASSLGQGGTGELFF.